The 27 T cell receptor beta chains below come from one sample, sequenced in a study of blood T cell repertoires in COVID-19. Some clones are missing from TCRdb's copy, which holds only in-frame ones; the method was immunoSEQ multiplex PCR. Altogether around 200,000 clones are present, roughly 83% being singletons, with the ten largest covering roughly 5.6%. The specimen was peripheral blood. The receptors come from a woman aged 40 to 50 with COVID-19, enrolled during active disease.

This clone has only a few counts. CDR3 region: CAWNAAGNQPQHF. DNA of the CDR3: TGTGCCTGGAACGCGGCGGGGAATCAGCCCCAGCATTTT. V and J are TRBV30 and TRBJ1-5; D call uncertain. Trimming took 4 bases from V and 4 from J, leaving 11 bases between them. The CDR3 is 13 residues long. Looked up from germline, CDR1 is GTSNPN and CDR2 is SVGIG (reference sequence).

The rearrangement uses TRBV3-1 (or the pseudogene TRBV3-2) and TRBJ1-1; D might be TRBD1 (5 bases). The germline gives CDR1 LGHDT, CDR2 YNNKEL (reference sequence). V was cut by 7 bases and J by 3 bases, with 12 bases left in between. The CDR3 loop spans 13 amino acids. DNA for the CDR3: TGTGCCAGCAATTGGGGCAGGGACACTGAAGCTTTCTTT. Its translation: CASNWGRDTEAFF.

The CDR3 spells CASSLSYTDTQYF. For the CDR3, the DNA is TGTGCCAGCAGCCTTAGTTACACAGATACGCAGTATTTT. The genes are TRBV12-3 or TRBV12-4 and TRBJ2-3; D ambiguous. The CDR3 extends over 13 amino acids. Trimming removed 6 bases from V and 2 bases from J, with 9 bases in between.

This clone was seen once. CDR3 sequence: CASTQTSGGTYEQFF. CDR3 nucleotides: TGCGCCAGCACTCAGACTAGCGGGGGTACCTATGAGCAGTTCTTC. V is TRBV5-1 and J is TRBJ2-1; 12 nucleotides align to TRBD2. The germline V gene has CDR1 SGHRS and CDR2 YFSETQ. J lost 8 bases, V lost 6 bases, and 9 bases had no gene match. This CDR3 spans 15 amino acids.

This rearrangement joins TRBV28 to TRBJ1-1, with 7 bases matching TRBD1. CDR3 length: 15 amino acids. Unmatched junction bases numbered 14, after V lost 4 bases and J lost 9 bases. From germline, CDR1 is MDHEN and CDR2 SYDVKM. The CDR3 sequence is CASSSLGTAPYQAFF. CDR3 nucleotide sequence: TGTGCCAGCAGTTCCCTAGGGACAGCCCCTTACCAAGCTTTCTTT. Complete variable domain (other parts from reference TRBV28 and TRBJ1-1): DVKVTQSSRYLVKRTGEKVFLECVQDMDHENMFWYRQDPGLGLRLIYFSYDVKMKEKGDIPEGYSVSREKKERFSLILESASTNQTSMYLCASSSLGTAPYQAFFGQGTRLTVV.

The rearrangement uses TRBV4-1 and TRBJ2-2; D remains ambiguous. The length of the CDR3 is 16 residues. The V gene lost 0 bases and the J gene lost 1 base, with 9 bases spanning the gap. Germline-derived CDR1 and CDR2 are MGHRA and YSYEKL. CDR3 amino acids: CASSQEGRLNTGELFF. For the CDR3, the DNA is TGCGCCAGCAGCCAAGAAGGCAGACTGAACACCGGGGAGCTGTTTTTT.

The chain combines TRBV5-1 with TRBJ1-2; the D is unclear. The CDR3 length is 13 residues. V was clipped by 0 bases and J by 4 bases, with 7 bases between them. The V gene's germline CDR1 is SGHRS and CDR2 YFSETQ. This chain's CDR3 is CASSLGAPYGYTF. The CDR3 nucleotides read TGCGCCAGCAGCTTGGGGGCCCCCTATGGCTACACCTTC.

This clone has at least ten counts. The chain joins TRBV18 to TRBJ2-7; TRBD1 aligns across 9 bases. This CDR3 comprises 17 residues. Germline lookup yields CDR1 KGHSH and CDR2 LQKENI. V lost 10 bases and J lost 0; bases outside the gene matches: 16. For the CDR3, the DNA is TGTGCCACCCACCCGGGACAGGGCCCCACTAGCTCCTACGAGCAGTACTTC. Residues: CATHPGQGPTSSYEQYF.

DNA for the CDR3: TGTGCCAGCACCGGGACAGGGGGTGTGACTGAAGCTTTCTTT. This sequence encodes CASTGTGGVTEAFF. The chain is built from TRBV5-6 and TRBJ1-1; TRBD1 matches 11 bases. J was trimmed by 5 bases and V by 6 bases; bases with no gene match: 6. The CDR3 length is 14 residues. Germline CDR1 and CDR2: SGHDT and YYEEEE.

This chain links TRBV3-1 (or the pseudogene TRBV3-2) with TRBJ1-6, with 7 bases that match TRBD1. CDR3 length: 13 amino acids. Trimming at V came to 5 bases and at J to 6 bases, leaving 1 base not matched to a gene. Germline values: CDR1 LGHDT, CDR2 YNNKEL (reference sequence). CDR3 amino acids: CASSGDSNSPLHF. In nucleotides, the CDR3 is TGTGCCAGCAGCGGGGACAGTAATTCACCCCTCCACTTT.

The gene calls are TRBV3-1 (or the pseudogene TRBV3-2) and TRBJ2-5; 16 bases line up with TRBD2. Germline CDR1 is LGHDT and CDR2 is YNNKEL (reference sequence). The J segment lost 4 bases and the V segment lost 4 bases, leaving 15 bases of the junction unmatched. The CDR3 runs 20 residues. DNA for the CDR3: TGTGCCAGCAGCCCCCTCGGGACTAGCGGGGGGGCGGGAGGAGTAGAGACCCAGTACTTC. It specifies CASSPLGTSGGAGGVETQYF.

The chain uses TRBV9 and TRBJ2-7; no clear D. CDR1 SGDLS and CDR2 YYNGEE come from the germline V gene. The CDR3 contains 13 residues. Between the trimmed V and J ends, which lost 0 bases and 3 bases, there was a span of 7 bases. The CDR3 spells CASSVGQYYEQYF. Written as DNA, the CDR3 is TGTGCCAGCAGCGTAGGACAATACTACGAGCAGTACTTC.

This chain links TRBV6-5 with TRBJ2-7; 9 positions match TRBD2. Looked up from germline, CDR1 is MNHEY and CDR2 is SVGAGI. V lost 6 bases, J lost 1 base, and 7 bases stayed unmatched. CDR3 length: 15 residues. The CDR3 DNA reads TGTGCCAGCAGCCTTAGCGGGAGTATGTCCTACGAGCAGTACTTC. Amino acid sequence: CASSLSGSMSYEQYF.

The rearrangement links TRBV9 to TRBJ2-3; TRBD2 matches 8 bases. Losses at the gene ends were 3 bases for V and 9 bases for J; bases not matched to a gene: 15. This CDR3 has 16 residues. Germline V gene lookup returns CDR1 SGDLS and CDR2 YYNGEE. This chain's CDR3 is CASSGLGAGGKGTQYF. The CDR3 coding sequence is TGTGCCAGCAGCGGCCTCGGGGCGGGGGGTAAGGGGACGCAGTATTTT.

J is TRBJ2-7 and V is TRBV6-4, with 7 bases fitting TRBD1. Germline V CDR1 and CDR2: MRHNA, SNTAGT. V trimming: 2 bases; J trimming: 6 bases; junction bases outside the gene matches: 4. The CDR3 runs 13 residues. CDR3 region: CASSDGAGGEQYF. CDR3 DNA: TGTGCCAGCAGTGACGGGGCAGGGGGCGAGCAGTACTTC.

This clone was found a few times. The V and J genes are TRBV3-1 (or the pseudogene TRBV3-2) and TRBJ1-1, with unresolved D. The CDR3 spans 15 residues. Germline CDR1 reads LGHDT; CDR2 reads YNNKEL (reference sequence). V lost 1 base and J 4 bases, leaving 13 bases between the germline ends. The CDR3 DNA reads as TGTGCCAGCAGCCAAGTAGGCGGAGGAGGCACTGAAGCTTTCTTT. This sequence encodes CASSQVGGGGTEAFF.

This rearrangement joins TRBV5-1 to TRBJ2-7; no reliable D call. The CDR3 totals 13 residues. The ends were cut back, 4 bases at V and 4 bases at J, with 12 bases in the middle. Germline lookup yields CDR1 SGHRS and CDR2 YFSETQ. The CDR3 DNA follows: TGCGCCAGCAGCCGCCTGGCGGAGTACGAGCAGTACTTC. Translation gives CASSRLAEYEQYF. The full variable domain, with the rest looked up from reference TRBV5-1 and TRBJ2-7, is KAGVTQTPRYLIKTRGQQVTLSCSPISGHRSVSWYQQTPGQGLQFLFEYFSETQRNKGNFPGRFSGRQFSNSRSEMNVSTLELGDSALYLCASSRLAEYEQYFGPGTRLTVT.

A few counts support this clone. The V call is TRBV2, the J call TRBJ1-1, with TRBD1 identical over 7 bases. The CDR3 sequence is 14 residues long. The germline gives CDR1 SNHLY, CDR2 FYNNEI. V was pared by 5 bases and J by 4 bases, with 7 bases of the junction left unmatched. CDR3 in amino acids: CASSFQGESTEAFF. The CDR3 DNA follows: TGTGCCAGCAGTTTCCAGGGGGAGAGCACTGAAGCTTTCTTT.

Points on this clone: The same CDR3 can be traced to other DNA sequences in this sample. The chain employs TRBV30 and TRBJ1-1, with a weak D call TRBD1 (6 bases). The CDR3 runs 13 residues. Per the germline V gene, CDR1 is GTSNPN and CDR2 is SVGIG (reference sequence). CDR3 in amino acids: CAWGGLGGAEAFF. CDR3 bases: TGTGCGTGGGGGGGGCTGGGTGGGGCTGAAGCTTTCTTT.

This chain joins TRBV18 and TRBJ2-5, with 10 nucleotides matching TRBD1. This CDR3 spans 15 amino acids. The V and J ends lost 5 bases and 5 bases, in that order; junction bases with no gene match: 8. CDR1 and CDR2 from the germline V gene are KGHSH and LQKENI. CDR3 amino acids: CASSDQPGQGETQYF. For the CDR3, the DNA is TGTGCCAGCTCAGACCAACCGGGACAGGGGGAGACCCAGTACTTC.

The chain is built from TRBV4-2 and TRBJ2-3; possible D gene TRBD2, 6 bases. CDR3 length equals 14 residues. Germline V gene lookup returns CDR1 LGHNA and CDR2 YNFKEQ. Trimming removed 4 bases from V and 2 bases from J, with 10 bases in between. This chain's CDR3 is CASSPRRDTDTQYF. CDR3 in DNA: TGTGCCAGCAGCCCCCGGCGGGACACAGATACGCAGTATTTT.

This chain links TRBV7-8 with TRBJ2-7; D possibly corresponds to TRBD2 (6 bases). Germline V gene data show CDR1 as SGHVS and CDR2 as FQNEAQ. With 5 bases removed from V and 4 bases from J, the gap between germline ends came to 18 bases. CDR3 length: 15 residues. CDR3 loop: CASSPQFSGVYEQYF. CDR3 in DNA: TGTGCCAGCAGCCCCCAATTTTCGGGGGTTTACGAGCAGTACTTC.

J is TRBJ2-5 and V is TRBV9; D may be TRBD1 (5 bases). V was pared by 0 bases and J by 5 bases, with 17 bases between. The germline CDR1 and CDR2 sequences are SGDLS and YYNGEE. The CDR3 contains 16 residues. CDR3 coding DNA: TGTGCCAGCAGCGTAGCTACTACAGGAATCCAGGAGACCCAGTACTTC. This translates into CASSVATTGIQETQYF.

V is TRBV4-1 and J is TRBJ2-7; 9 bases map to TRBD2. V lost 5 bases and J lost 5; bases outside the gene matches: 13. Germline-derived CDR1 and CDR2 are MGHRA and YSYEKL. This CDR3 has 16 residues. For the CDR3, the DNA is TGCGCCAGCAGCGCAGAGAGCGCGGGAGGGGCCCACGAGCAGTACTTC. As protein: CASSAESAGGAHEQYF.

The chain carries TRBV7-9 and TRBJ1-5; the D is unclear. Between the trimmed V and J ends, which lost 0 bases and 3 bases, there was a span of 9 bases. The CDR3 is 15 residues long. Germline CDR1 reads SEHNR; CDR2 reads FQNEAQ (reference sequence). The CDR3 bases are TGTGCCAGCAGCTTAGCGGGCTCATCCAATCAGCCCCAGCATTTT. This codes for CASSLAGSSNQPQHF.

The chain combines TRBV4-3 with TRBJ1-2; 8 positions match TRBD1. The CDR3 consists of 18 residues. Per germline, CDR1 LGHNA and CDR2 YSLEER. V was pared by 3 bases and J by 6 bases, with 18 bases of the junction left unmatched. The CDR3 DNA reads TGCGCCAGCAGCCACCAGGGCGGCAGGGGGCTAGGACGGGATGGCTACACCTTC. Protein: CASSHQGGRGLGRDGYTF.

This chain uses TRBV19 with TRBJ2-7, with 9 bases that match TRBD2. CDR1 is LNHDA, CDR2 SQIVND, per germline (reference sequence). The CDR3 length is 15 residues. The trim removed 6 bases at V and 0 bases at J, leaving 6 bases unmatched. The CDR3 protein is CASRALAGSSYEQYF. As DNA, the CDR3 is TGTGCCAGTAGAGCCCTAGCGGGGAGCTCCTACGAGCAGTACTTC.